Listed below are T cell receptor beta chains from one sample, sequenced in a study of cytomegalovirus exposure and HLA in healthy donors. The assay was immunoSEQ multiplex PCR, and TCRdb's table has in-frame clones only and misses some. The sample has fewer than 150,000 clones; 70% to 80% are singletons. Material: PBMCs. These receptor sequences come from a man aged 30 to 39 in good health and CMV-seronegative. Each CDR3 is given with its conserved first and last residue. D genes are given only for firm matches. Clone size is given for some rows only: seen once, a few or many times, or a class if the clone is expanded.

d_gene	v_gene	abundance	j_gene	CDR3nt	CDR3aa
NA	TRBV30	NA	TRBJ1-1	TGTGCCTGGAGTACGAGCACTGAAGCTTTCTTT	CAWSTSTEAFF
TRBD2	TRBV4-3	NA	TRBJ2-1	TGCGCCAGCAGCCAAGGGTCCGCCCTAGCGGGGTTCTCCTACAATGAGCAGTTCTTC	CASSQGSALAGFSYNEQFF
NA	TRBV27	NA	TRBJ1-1	TGTGCCAGCAGTTTATTGGGCAGGGGTATGGGTGAAGCTTTCTTT	CASSLLGRGMGEAFF
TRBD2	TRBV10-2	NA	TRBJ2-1	TGCGCCAGCAGACTAGCGGCAAACAATGAGCAGTTCTTC	CASRLAANNEQFF
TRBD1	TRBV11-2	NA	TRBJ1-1	TGTGCCAGCAGGAGTTTAGGGGGGGACAGGGTTCCTGAAGCTTTCTTT	CASRSLGGDRVPEAFF
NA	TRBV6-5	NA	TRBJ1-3	TGTGCCAGCAGTTTGGGAGGCTTTGGAAACACCATATATTTT	CASSLGGFGNTIYF
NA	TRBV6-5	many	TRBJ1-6	TGTGCCAGCAGGCTTGCAGTCTCCTATAATTCACCCCTCCACTTT	CASRLAVSYNSPLHF
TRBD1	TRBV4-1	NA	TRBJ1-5	TGCGCCAGCAGCCAAAATCCCGGACAGGGGGGGAATCAGCCCCAGCATTTT	CASSQNPGQGGNQPQHF
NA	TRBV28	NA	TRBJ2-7	TGTGCCAGTCGGACAGTTGGGGAATACGAGCAGTACTTC	CASRTVGEYEQYF
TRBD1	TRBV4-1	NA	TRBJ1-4	TGCGCCAGCAGCCAAGCCGGGACAGGGAAAGAAAAACTGTTTTTT	CASSQAGTGKEKLFF
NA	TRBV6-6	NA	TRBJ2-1	TGTGCCAGCAGCTCAACTAGGATTCAGTTCTTC	CASSSTRIQFF
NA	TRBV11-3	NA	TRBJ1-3	TGTGCCAGCAGCTTAGATCGTAGTAGTAGCTCTGGAAACACCATATATTTT	CASSLDRSSSSGNTIYF
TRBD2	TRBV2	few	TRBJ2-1	TGTGCCACCCAGGGACTAGCGGGGGCCAATGAGCAGTTCTTC	CATQGLAGANEQFF
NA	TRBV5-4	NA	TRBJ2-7	TGTGCCAGCAGTCTCCTAGGTGGGGAGTCGTACGAGCAGTACTTC	CASSLLGGESYEQYF
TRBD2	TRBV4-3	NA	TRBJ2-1	TGCGCCAGCAGCCAAGCCGGGGGGAATTACTACAATGAGCAGTTCTTC	CASSQAGGNYYNEQFF